This T cell receptor beta chain was retrieved from a study of T cell changes during pregnancy in multiple sclerosis. Some clones are missing from TCRdb's copy, which holds only in-frame ones; the method was immunoSEQ multiplex PCR. The table shows roughly 40,000 clones, with roughly 90% occurring only once. CDR1 and CDR2 from the germline V gene are SGHTS and YDEGEE. The CDR3 spans 17 residues. J lost 8 bases, V lost 1 base, and 12 bases had no gene match. Sequencing used CD8+ T cells from peripheral blood mononuclear cells, obtained in the first trimester of pregnancy. This TCR was recovered from a female donor with multiple sclerosis, enrolled in a pregnancy study. The chain links TRBV5-8 to TRBJ1-2; 12 nucleotides line up with TRBD1. The CDR3, as DNA: TGTGCCAGCAGCTTGTCAGTAGGGGACAGGGGGCTGCGGGGCTACACCTTC. Amino acids: CASSLSVGDRGLRGYTF.